This T cell receptor (beta chain) derives from a study of human T cells and chemical hapten exposure. Indicated time point: patch test 3, about 24 weeks after DPC sensitization. The treatment was: therapeutic diphenylcyclopropenone sensitization with weekly scalp DPC. This clonotype was seen a handful of times. TCRdb re-analysed the RACE reads in MiXCR, keeping a single row per CDR3 protein. The sample consists of just over 95,000 distinct CDR3 sequences, 27% of them appearing once. The sequenced sample was whole blood, obtained in connection with sensitization to the hapten diphenylcyclopropenone (DPC). This clonotype was obtained from a man aged 40-49 years with alopecia areata. Some clones in this sample may be carry-over from other donors' samples.

The CDR3 protein is CASSFYTPPGLAGLSYNEQFF. CDR3 bases: TGTGCCAGCAGTTTCTACACCCCGCCGGGACTAGCGGGCCTATCCTACAATGAGCAGTTCTTC. The V call is TRBV28, the J call TRBJ2-1; 12 bases match TRBD2. The CDR3 length is 21 residues. Trimming took 3 bases from V and 1 from J; bases not matched to a gene: 16. The germline CDR1 and CDR2 sequences are MDHEN and SYDVKM.